The rows below give T cell receptor beta chains drawn from one sample of a study of Graves' ophthalmopathy and Graves' hyperthyroidism. TCRdb recomputed calls from the multiplex PCR reads with MiXCR, one row per CDR3 protein. Here the sample spans around 1,000,000 distinct CDR3 sequences, 36% being singletons. Specimen: peripheral blood or thyroid tissue (not recorded which). These TCRs come from an adult man with Graves' hyperthyroidism. Each CDR3 is given with its conserved first and last residue. The order of the fields is clone size, V gene, J gene, D gene, CDR3 protein, CDR3 DNA. A D gene is named only where the DNA matches it firmly. Expanded clones are given a class, and other clones once, few, many or no size at all.

few	TRBV3-1	TRBJ1-6	-	CASSQSVGYLSPLHF	TGTGCCAGCAGCCAATCGGTGGGGTACCTGTCACCCCTCCACTTT
few	TRBV9	TRBJ1-1	TRBD1	CASSDGTGGGKSEAFF	TGTGCCAGCAGCGATGGGACAGGGGGGGGGAAGTCTGAAGCTTTCTTT
-	TRBV4-3	TRBJ2-5	TRBD2	CASSQVYGTSGGLQETQYF	TGCGCCAGCAGCCAAGTTTACGGGACTAGCGGGGGCCTCCAAGAGACCCAGTACTTC
many	TRBV12-3/TRBV12-4	TRBJ1-1	-	CASSEAFF	TGTGCCAGCAGTGAAGCTTTCTTT
few	TRBV4-3	TRBJ1-3	TRBD1	CASSQELWGTAGNTIYF	TGCGCCAGCAGCCAAGAATTGTGGGGGACAGCTGGAAACACCATATATTTT
-	TRBV10-3	TRBJ1-6	TRBD1	CASSLNRGHAQYNSPLHF	TGTGCCAGCAGCCTCAACAGGGGCCATGCCCAATATAATTCACCCCTCCACTTT
-	TRBV6-1	TRBJ2-6	-	CASKGTYVLTF	TGTGCCAGCAAGGGGACCTACGTCCTGACTTTC
few	TRBV20-1	TRBJ1-1	-	CSASGGTNTEAFF	TGCAGTGCTAGTGGGGGCACGAACACTGAAGCTTTCTTT
-	TRBV6-6	TRBJ2-2	-	CASSFYEVIGELFF	TGTGCCAGCAGTTTTTATGAGGTTATCGGGGAGCTGTTTTTT
many	TRBV5-6	TRBJ2-5	TRBD1	CASSSGTGRETQYF	TGTGCCAGCAGCTCGGGGACAGGGAGAGAGACCCAGTACTTC
many	TRBV20-1	TRBJ2-7	TRBD2	CSASGTSGTYEQYF	TGCAGTGCTTCCGGGACTAGCGGAACCTACGAGCAGTACTTC
-	TRBV19	TRBJ2-7	-	CASRVQGASGEQYF	TGTGCCAGTAGGGTACAGGGCGCATCTGGCGAGCAGTACTTC
-	TRBV4-3	TRBJ1-5	-	CASSQKGGRNQPQHF	TGCGCCAGCAGCCAAAAGGGAGGCCGCAATCAGCCCCAGCATTTT
many	TRBV7-2	TRBJ2-6	TRBD1	CASSPTGTALSGANVLTF	TGTGCCAGCAGCCCAACCGGGACAGCCCTCTCTGGGGCCAACGTCCTGACTTTC
-	TRBV25-1	TRBJ2-7	-	CASRSRAINYEQYF	TGTGCCAGCAGAAGCAGGGCCATTAACTACGAGCAGTACTTC
-	TRBV6-1	TRBJ2-7	-	CASSPEPGLYEQYF	TGTGCCAGCAGTCCTGAACCGGGACTGTACGAGCAGTACTTC
many	TRBV6-5	TRBJ1-4	-	CASSYSDTTTNEKLFF	TGTGCCAGCAGTTACTCCGACACCACAACTAATGAAAAACTGTTTTTT
-	TRBV7-9	TRBJ2-3	-	CAVIRGNF	TGTGCCGTCATCCGTGGGAATTTT
few	TRBV7-9	TRBJ2-7	TRBD1	CASSPQPGQGFLYEQYF	TGTGCCAGCAGCCCCCAACCGGGACAGGGGTTTCTCTACGAGCAGTACTTC
many	TRBV11-2	TRBJ2-7	-	CASSLDQEDPYEQYF	TGTGCCAGCAGCTTAGATCAGGAGGATCCCTACGAGCAGTACTTC
-	TRBV7-9	TRBJ2-4	TRBD2	CASSPGAGGQNIQYF	TGTGCCAGCAGCCCCGGAGCGGGAGGTCAAAACATTCAGTACTTC